This T cell receptor (beta chain) stems from a study of cytomegalovirus exposure and HLA in healthy donors (dated by TCRdb to 2016 to 2017). Notes on the research overall: An earlier analysis of under 600 of the donors reported about 250 Gb of sequence data and some 100 million unique TCR beta sequences from about 200 million T cells. A later analysis re-analyzed previously published TCR beta repertoires from roughly 630 donors and added high-resolution HLA genotyping to study TCR occurrence patterns. The number of typed donors differed by locus: about 620-630 for A, B, C, DRB1 and DQB1; 500 to 550 for DQA1; approximately 600 for DPA1; and roughly 450 for DPB1. High-throughput TCR immunosequencing, statistical association of individual TCRs with disease status, and machine learning were combined to predict cytomegalovirus infection status. The study profiled the T cell repertoires of under 850 subjects by immunosequencing and related them to cytomegalovirus serostatus. Alongside the repertoire data, information on donor age, sex, ethnicity and CMV serostatus was compiled. A later genetic analysis took genome-wide SNP genotypes for about three fifths of the 666 donors and used that subset as a discovery cohort. Around 330 gigabases of sequencing data and about 92 million unique TCR sequences made up an early release that covered fewer than 650 HLA-typed donors. The later analysis used no new phenotypic data to find candidate immune exposures, relying instead on TCR beta sequences and their occurrence across donors. Among a few hundred genotyped donors of the cohort, an average of around 240,000 unique TCR beta nucleotide sequences were sequenced per donor, around 20% of them non-productive. Every repertoire in the discovery cohort had been generated on one and the same sequencing platform. Roughly five DR-DQ haplotypes were handled as single units for association and clustering because linkage in the cohort was strong. The genetic ancestry cluster associated with self-reported Caucasian donors included around 76% of the 300 to 400 genotyped donors. Class I and class II HLA loci were covered by the typing at four-digit resolution. In an earlier analysis of roughly 580 of the donors, high-throughput TCR beta sequencing was used to judge whether each TCR beta V gene segment behaved as functional or pseudogenic. The study aimed to test whether cataloging public T cell receptors could reveal signatures of past pathogen exposure. Besides the first cohort of around 700 subjects, a separate validation cohort made up of 90 to 150 different subjects was used. Results the study describes overall, beyond this receptor: In a later genetic analysis, a missense DCLRE1C variant was associated with V-gene and J-gene trimming of TCR beta chains, and the association was replicated in an independent cohort. Across donors, most TCR sequences were observed very rarely, whereas some public TCRs were present in many individuals. A further reported finding was that TCR beta sequences accurately predicted the HLA-A and HLA-B alleles for most subjects in the first cohort. In a later genetic analysis, fewer N-insertions in productive TCRs were reported among donors in an Asian-associated ancestry cluster than the roughly 670-donor mean. The sequencing pipeline was judged likely to have produced a cluster of highly shared sequence variants as a technical artifact. In a later analysis, several top co-occurrence clusters were reported to appear linked to parvovirus B19, influenza, CMV and Epstein-Barr virus. Because the 87-base-pair reads could not distinguish some IMGT-functional V segments, including TRBV6-2 and TRBV6-3, those segments were excluded. A later analysis associated about 17,000 TCR beta sequences with specific HLA alleles at a false discovery rate of 0.05. The presence/absence analyses assumed that sequencing depth was roughly uniform across donors, and that assumption may not be true. It was suggested by the authors that the approach could potentially be generalized to other disease states and immunological phenotypes. Because HLA typing was unavailable for some donors at each locus, only the typed subset was used in association tests. CMV serostatus was the only immune exposure information available for the cohort. In the study, 150 to 200 TCR beta chains were listed as associated with cytomegalovirus. A few of the identified cytomegalovirus-associated TCR beta chains were confirmed in vitro to be specific for cytomegalovirus antigens. Assigning TCR associations to individual alleles was difficult when HLA alleles, especially DR and DQ, strongly co-occurred. Linkage disequilibrium might explain the correlated functional status among segregating V segments, but an unknown experimental factor could not be ruled out. In this cohort, only TCR beta chains were sequenced, and detectable features were limited by the absence of alpha or paired-chain data. Because counts were too low, 15 to 20 rarely observed V segments, including chromosome 9 orphons, were excluded from the earlier analysis of 500 to 700 of the donors. In a later analysis, HLA-associated TCR beta chains were found to be more clonally expanded and to have lower generation probabilities than equally common non-associated chains. In a later analysis, the rate of TCR association differed among HLA loci, with DRB1 alleles having the most associated TCRs and HLA-C alleles having the fewest. According to a later analysis, most CMV-associated TCR beta chains appeared to be HLA-restricted, and the HLA associations seemed to be driven largely by CMV exposure. An earlier analysis of approximately 590 of the donors showed that most TCR beta V segments appeared in productive rearrangements either about 87% or about 30% of the time, which broadly matched IMGT annotations. The classifier was reported to diagnose cytomegalovirus status with high specificity and sensitivity in both the original and validation cohorts.

Of note for this clone: Its cognate antigen has yet to be identified. No clone much larger than this one lies a single base away; base qualities are absent.

The cohort consisted of fewer than 700 healthy bone marrow donors. Cohort members were all nominally healthy when sampled, although unrecorded immune exposures were likely present. The donor was CMV seropositive and belonged to the group of around 300 seropositive cohort members. A peripheral blood sample was provided by each donor, and peripheral blood mononuclear cells were used for TCR beta sequencing. Genomic DNA extraction from the blood cell samples was performed with the Qiagen DNeasy Blood Extraction Kit. The V and J ends are trimmed by 8 bases and 1 base, leaving 9 bases between them. In the germline V gene, CDR1 corresponds to MDHEN and CDR2 to SYDVKM. The CDR3 spans 12 residues, from the cysteine through the phenylalanine. Only the CDR3 region is kept as DNA, spanning 36 bases read in frame from base 1. The library came from the immunoSEQ multiplex PCR assay. A mixture of 60 forward primers for TCR Vbeta segments and 13 reverse primers for TCR Jbeta segments was used in the multiplex PCR. Amplification of the CDR3 region of rearranged TCR beta genes was performed with a multiplex PCR assay on genomic DNA. The Illumina HiSeq System was used to sequence the amplified TCR beta libraries as 87-base-pair reads. The source study handled its data this way. In a later analysis, tens of millions of unique TCR beta chains were counted across the 650 to 700 repertoires, and some 10 million of these chains were shared by at least two donors. A nearest-neighbor algorithm error-corrected the raw reads and collapsed the reads into unique sequences, merging closely related sequences to remove PCR and sequencing errors. Alignment of CDR3 sequences to IMGT reference sequences was used to assign V, D and J gene segments. For a sequence to be retained, a match of at least six nucleotides was required to both a V gene segment and a J gene segment. Rearrangements were classified as productive when the CDR3 lacked stop codons and remained in frame with V and J, and all other rearrangements were classified as non-productive. Following IMGT convention, CDR3 was defined as the stretch from the second conserved V-encoded cysteine to the conserved J-encoded phenylalanine. The earlier analysis of about 530 of the donors excluded any sequence lacking an unambiguous match to a single V gene segment. An earlier analysis of a few hundred of the donors classified V segments as functional when productive rearrangements were above 56.7% and as segregating when the standard deviation between donors was above 5%. A statistical classification framework was built to diagnose cytomegalovirus status from the catalog of TCR beta chain sequences. A later analysis assigned V and J genes by comparing TCR nucleotide sequences with IMGT/GENE-DB human TR gene sequences. The TCRdist pipeline was used in a later analysis to assign CDR3 sequences and most-parsimonious VDJ recombination scenarios. A later analysis defined each TCR beta chain by its CDR3 amino acid sequence plus V-gene family, and excluded reads lacking a unique V-gene family. To address suspected cross-contamination and a sequencing artifact, a later analysis removed roughly 640 highly shared, low-generation-probability nucleotide sequences. A later analysis calculated a clonal expansion index for each public chain from normalized within-repertoire ranks of inferred template counts. In a later analysis, generation probabilities were computed using a VDJ recombination model fitted to out-of-frame rearrangements, and the results were checked against IGoR. A later analysis scored TCR-TCR, TCR-HLA and TCR-CMV co-occurrence with hypergeometric tests, applying a repertoire-size bias correction to TCR pairs. To estimate false discovery rates, a later analysis permuted the HLA or CMV assignments 20 times. A later analysis grouped co-occurring TCRs with DBSCAN, adding TCRdist sequence similarity when clustering within HLA-allele-positive subsets. Repertoires with fewer than 30,000 or more than 120,000 public chains, plus five repertoires with anomalous nucleotide sharing, were excluded from co-occurrence clustering. TCRdb stores this immuneACCESS table with in-frame sequences only. Part of the clones is absent; in the studies checked, under half of the shortfall reflects unresolved V genes, and no reason is known for the rest. That table furnishes V, J and clone size, whereas the DNA furnished D and trimming. The table for this sample lists approximately 89,000 clones; approximately 60% of them were counted only once. The ten largest clones represent about 5% of the sample.

Sequences were obtained from PBMCs. This TCR came from a young woman in good health and CMV-seropositive. The chain was built from TRBV28 and TRBJ2-7; TRBD2 is a possible D gene, resting on 5 matching bases. For the CDR3, the sequence is CASARGSYEQYF. The DNA sequence reads TGTGCCAGCGCCCGGGGATCCTACGAGCAGTACTTC. Reference TRBV28 and TRBJ2-7 genes cover what lies past the CDR3, so the full variable domain is DVKVTQSSRYLVKRTGEKVFLECVQDMDHENMFWYRQDPGLGLRLIYFSYDVKMKEKGDIPEGYSVSREKKERFSLILESASTNQTSMYLCASARGSYEQYFGPGTRLTVT.